This TCR beta chain derives from a study of blood T cell repertoires in COVID-19. The V end lost 5 bases, the J end lost 4 bases, and 12 bases lay between the germline ends. CDR1 and CDR2 (germline): SGHRS, YFSETQ. There are 13 residues in the CDR3. Assay used: immunoSEQ multiplex PCR; TCRdb lists only in-frame clones, some missing. The repertoire holds roughly 250,000 clones, with around 87% as singletons. Sequencing used PBMCs or T cells enriched from blood (not recorded which). This clonotype originated in a woman aged 40 to 55 with acute COVID-19. J is TRBJ1-1 and V is TRBV5-1; tentative D call: TRBD1 (6 bases). The CDR3 region is CASRQGSTTEAFF. The CDR3, as DNA: TGCGCCAGCAGACAGGGCAGTACCACTGAAGCTTTCTTT.